The T cell receptor (beta chain) described here comes from a study of early T cells in non-severe SARS-CoV-2 infection. Background on the study: Sequencing input comprised bulk RNA from unsorted whole blood; chain pairing was not available. General study points: Missing private and CD4 specificities, VDJdb matching favored anti-spike CD8 responses.

cDNA molecules, individually, were tagged with unique molecular identifiers. TCRdb fed the 5' RACE reads into MiXCR, producing one record per CDR3 protein. Among about 26,000 distinct CDR3 sequences listed, more than 3.5% were seen once. Trimming took off 3 bases at V and 3 bases at J, with 9 bases between the two ends. CDR3 length: 13 residues. Germline CDR1 KGHSH, CDR2 LQKENI. This clonotype was seen repeatedly, ten times or more. Antigen unknown. This receptor was obtained from an adult who was a healthcare worker with PCR-confirmed SARS-CoV-2 infection or an uninfected control (not recorded which). The material sequenced was whole blood. The genes are TRBV18 and TRBJ2-7, with D uncertain. The CDR3 DNA is TGTGCCAGCTCACCCGCGTGGGGCTACGAGCAGTACTTC. It encodes CASSPAWGYEQYF. Drawing the rest from reference TRBV18 and TRBJ2-7, the complete variable domain is NAGVMQNPRHLVRRRGQEARLRCSPMKGHSHVYWYRQLPEEGLKFMVYLQKENIIDESGMPKERFSAEFPKEGPSILRIQQVVRGDSAAYFCASSPAWGYEQYFGPGTRLTVT.